The rows below give T cell receptor beta chains drawn from one sample of a study of cytomegalovirus exposure and HLA in healthy donors. Produced via immunoSEQ multiplex PCR; TCRdb's table is partial and in-frame only. The data show 200,000 or so clones, roughly 80% seen once. The source material was PBMCs. Receptors originate from a girl aged 10 to 17 in good health and CMV-seronegative. Both conserved end residues are part of each CDR3. Fields, in order: V gene, J gene, CDR3 protein.

TRBV9	TRBJ1-2	CASSLRTDPNYGYTF
TRBV9	TRBJ2-1	CASTDRESHFNEQFF
TRBV28	TRBJ2-1	CASRPGTRLYNEQFF
TRBV29-1	TRBJ1-5	CSVQQQANQPQHF
TRBV5-8	TRBJ1-2	CASSSQGAWGLNYGYTF
TRBV6-1	TRBJ1-2	CASPGGYGYTF
TRBV27	TRBJ2-1	CASSSLLLAGMINEQFF
TRBV2	TRBJ2-1	CASSGQVAYNEQFF
TRBV5-4	TRBJ2-7	CASSFNLGGLNEQYF
TRBV2	TRBJ2-1	CASSVALRGYNEQFF
TRBV7-9	TRBJ1-5	CASSLEWSQPQHF
TRBV7-2	NA	CASSPSGLYEQYF
TRBV6-1	TRBJ1-2	CASSEEGSGSYGYTF
TRBV29-1	TRBJ2-1	CSVLNMGLAGEGQHYNEQFF
TRBV5-1	TRBJ2-1	CASSREGVIYNEQFF
TRBV19	TRBJ1-2	CASSISVTGALRSGYTF
TRBV28	TRBJ1-5	CASSPRGRGNQPQHF
TRBV6-6	TRBJ2-7	CASSSGLVNEQYF
TRBV7-2	TRBJ2-1	CASSFRTGDPWSSYNEQFF
TRBV9	TRBJ2-5	CASSADPGTPKETQYF
TRBV9	TRBJ2-3	CASSVGGTILRTDTQYF
TRBV7-9	TRBJ1-1	CASSSQGLIEAFF
TRBV6-1	TRBJ2-7	CASRRQGDEQYF
TRBV2	TRBJ1-5	CASSDPQNQPQHF
TRBV4-3	TRBJ2-4	CASSQGLITGGISKNIQYF
TRBV4-2	TRBJ2-3	CASSQDLAGNADTQYF